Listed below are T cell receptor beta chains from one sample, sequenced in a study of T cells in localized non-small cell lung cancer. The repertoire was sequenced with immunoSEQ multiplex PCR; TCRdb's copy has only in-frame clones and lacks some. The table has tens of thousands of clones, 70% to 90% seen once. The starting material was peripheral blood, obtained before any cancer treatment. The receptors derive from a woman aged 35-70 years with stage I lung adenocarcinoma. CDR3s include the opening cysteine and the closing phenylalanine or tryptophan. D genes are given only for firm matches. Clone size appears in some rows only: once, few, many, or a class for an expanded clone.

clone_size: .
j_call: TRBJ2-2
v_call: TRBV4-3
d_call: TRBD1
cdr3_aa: CASSQDIAGGTGPGELFF
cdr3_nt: TGCGCCAGCAGCCAAGATATTGCAGGGGGCACTGGCCCCGGGGAGCTGTTTTTT

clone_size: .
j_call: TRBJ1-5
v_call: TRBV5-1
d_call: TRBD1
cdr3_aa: CASSLDGTGGNQPQHF
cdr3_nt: TGCGCCAGCAGCTTGGATGGGACAGGGGGAAATCAGCCCCAGCATTTT

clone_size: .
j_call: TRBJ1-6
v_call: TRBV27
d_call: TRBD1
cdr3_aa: CASRLGQGNSPLHF
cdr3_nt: TGTGCCAGCCGATTGGGACAGGGGAATTCACCCCTCCACTTT

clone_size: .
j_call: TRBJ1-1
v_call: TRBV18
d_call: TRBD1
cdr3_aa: CASSPPPWDRAFF
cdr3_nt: TGTGCCAGCTCACCACCCCCCTGGGACAGAGCTTTCTTT

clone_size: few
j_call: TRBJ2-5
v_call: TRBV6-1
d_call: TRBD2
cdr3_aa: CASSEGRLAGPLVETQYF
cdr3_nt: TGTGCCAGCAGTGAAGGCCGCCTAGCGGGTCCTTTAGTAGAGACCCAGTACTTC

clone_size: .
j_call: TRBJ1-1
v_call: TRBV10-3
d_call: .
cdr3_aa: CAISEVGLNTEAFF
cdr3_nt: TGTGCCATCAGTGAGGTTGGGCTGAACACTGAAGCTTTCTTT

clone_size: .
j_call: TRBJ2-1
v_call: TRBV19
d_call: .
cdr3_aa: CASSISDRDLYEQFF
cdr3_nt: TGTGCCAGTAGTATATCCGACCGCGACTTGTATGAGCAGTTCTTC

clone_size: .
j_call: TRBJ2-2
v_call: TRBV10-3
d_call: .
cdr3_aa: CAIHKNTGELFF
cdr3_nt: TGTGCCATTCACAAGAACACCGGGGAGCTGTTTTTT

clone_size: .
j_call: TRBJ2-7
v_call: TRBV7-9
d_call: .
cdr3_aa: CASSYTDSSEQYF
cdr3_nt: TGTGCCAGCAGCTACACCGACAGTTCCGAGCAGTACTTC

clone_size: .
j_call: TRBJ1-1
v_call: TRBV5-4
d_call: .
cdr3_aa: CASSFLTNTEAFF
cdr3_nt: TGTGCCAGCAGCTTTCTAACAAACACTGAAGCTTTCTTT

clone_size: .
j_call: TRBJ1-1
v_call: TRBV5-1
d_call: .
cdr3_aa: CASTITDSNTEAFF
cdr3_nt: TGCGCCAGCACTATAACAGACTCGAACACTGAAGCTTTCTTT

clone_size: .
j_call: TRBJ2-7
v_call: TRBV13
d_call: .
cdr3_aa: CASSLGGQFSYEQYF
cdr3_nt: TGTGCCAGCAGCTTGGGGGGACAGTTCTCCTACGAGCAGTACTTC

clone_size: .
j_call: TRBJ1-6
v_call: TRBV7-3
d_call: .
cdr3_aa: CASSQLGAQNSPLHF
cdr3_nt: TGTGCCAGCAGCCAATTGGGGGCTCAAAATTCACCCCTCCACTTT

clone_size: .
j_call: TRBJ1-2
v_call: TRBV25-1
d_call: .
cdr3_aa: CASSGGVGYYGYTF
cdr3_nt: TGTGCCAGCAGTGGAGGTGTGGGTTACTATGGCTACACCTTC

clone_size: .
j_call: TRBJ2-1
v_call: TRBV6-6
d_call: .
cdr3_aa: CASSRDNEQFF
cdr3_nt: TGTGCCAGCAGTAGAGACAATGAGCAGTTCTTC

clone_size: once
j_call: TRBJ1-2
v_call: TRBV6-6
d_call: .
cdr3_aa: CASRVLGFHGYTF
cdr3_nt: TGTGCCAGCAGGGTTTTGGGGTTCCATGGCTACACCTTC

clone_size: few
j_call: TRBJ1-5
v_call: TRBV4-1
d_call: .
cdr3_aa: CASSQSSLGGNQPQHF
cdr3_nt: TGCGCCAGCAGCCAATCATCGCTGGGGGGCAATCAGCCCCAGCATTTT

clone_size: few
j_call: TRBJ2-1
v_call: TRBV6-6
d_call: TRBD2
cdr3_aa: CASSFRGGVYNEQFF
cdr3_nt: TGTGCCAGCAGTTTTCGGGGGGGCGTGTACAATGAGCAGTTCTTC

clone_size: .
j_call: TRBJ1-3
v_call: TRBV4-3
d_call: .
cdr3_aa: CASSQDVRTSGNTIYF
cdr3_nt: TGCGCCAGCAGCCAAGATGTCAGGACCTCTGGAAACACCATATATTTT

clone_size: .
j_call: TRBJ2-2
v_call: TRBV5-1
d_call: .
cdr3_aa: CASSLLGGETTGELFF
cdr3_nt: TGCGCCAGCAGCTTGTTAGGCGGGGAGACCACCGGGGAGCTGTTTTTT

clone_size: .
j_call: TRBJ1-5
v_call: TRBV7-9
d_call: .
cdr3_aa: CASSFDGNQPQHF
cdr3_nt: TGTGCCAGCAGCTTTGACGGGAATCAGCCCCAGCATTTT

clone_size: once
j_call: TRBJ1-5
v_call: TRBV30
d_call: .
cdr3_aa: CAWSQGLGNQPQHF
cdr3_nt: TGTGCCTGGAGTCAGGGTTTAGGGAATCAGCCCCAGCATTTT

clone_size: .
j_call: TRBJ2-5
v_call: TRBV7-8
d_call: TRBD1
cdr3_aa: CASSLATGQGRETQYF
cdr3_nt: TGTGCCAGCAGCTTAGCGACAGGACAGGGTAGAGAGACCCAGTACTTC

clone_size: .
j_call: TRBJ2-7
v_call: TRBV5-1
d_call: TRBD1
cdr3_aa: CASSLAPGQDYYEQYF
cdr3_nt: TGCGCCAGCAGCTTGGCGCCCGGACAGGATTACTACGAGCAGTACTTC

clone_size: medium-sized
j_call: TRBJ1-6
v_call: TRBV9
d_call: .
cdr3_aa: CASSVGVENSPLHF
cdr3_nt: TGTGCCAGCAGCGTAGGTGTGGAGAATTCACCCCTCCACTTT

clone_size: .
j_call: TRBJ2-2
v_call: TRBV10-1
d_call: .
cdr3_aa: CASSGQVVNTGELFF
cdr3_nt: TGCGCCAGCAGTGGACAGGTTGTAAACACCGGGGAGCTGTTTTTT

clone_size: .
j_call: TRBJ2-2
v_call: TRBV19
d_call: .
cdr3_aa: CASSRRTVSTGELFF
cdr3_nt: TGTGCCAGTAGCAGGAGGACAGTTTCCACCGGGGAGCTGTTTTTT

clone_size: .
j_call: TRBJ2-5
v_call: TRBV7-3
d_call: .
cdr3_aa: CASSSGPQETQYF
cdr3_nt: TGTGCCAGCAGCTCGGGGCCTCAAGAGACCCAGTACTTC

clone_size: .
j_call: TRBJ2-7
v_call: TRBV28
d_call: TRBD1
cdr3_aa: CASRRQGGVVDEQYF
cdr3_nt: TGTGCCAGCAGGAGACAGGGGGGGGTGGTGGACGAGCAGTACTTC